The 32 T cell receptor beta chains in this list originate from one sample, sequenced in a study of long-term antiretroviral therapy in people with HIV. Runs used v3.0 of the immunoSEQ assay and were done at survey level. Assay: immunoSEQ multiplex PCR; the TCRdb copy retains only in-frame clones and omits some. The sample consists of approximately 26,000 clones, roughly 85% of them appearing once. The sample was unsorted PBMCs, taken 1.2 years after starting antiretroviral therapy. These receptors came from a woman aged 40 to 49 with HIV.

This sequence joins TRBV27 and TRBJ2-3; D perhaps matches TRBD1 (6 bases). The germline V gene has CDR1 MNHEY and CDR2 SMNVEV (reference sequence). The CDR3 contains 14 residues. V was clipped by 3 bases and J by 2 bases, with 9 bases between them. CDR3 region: CASSLDSNTDTQYF. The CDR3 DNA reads TGTGCCAGCAGTTTGGACAGCAACACAGATACGCAGTATTTT.

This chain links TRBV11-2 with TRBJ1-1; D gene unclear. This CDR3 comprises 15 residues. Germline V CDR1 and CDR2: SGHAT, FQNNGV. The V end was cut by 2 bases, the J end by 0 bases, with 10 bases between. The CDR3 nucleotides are TGTGCCAGCAGCTTAAAGAGGGCGATGAACACTGAAGCTTTCTTT. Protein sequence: CASSLKRAMNTEAFF.

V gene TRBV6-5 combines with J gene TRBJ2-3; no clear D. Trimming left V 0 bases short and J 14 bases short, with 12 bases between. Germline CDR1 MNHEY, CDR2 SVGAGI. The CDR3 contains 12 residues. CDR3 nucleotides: TGTGCCAGCAGTTACTCGCGTGGTGTGTTGTATTTT. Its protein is CASSYSRGVLYF.

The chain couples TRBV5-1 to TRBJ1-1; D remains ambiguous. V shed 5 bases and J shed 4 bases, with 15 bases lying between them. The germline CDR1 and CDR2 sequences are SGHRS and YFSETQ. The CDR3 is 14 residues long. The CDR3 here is CASSNSSVGTEAFF. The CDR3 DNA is TGCGCCAGCAGTAATAGTTCCGTAGGCACTGAAGCTTTCTTT.

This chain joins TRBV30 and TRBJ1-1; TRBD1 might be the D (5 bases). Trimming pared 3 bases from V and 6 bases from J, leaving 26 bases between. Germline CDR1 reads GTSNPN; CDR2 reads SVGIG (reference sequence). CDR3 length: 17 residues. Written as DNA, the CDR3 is TGTGCCTGGAGGCGCGGGACGGAAGGGATTAAAGGCCCTGAAGCTTTCTTT. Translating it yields CAWRRGTEGIKGPEAFF.

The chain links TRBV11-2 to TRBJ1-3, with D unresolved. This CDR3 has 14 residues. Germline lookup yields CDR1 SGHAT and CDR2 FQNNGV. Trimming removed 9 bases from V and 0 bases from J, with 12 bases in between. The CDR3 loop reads CASSPRSSGNTIYF. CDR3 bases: TGTGCCAGTTCTCCCAGGTCCTCTGGAAACACCATATATTTT.

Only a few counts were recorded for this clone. CDR3 residues: CASSPVRDRGNSPLHF. The CDR3 region has the DNA TGTGCCAGCAGTCCTGTCCGAGACAGGGGTAATTCACCCCTCCACTTT. This chain joins TRBV11-3 and TRBJ1-6; 8 bases align to TRBD1. V shed 6 bases, J shed 6 bases, and the junction held 10 bases outside the gene matches. Germline assignment: CDR1 SGHNT and CDR2 YENEEA. CDR3 length: 16 amino acids.

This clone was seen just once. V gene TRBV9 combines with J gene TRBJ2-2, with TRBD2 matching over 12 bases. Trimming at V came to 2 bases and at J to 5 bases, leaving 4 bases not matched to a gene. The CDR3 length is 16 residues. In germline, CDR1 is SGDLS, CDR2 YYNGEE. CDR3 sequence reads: CASSVTSGRGTGELFF. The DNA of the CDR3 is TGTGCCAGCAGCGTGACTAGCGGGAGAGGAACCGGGGAGCTGTTTTTT.

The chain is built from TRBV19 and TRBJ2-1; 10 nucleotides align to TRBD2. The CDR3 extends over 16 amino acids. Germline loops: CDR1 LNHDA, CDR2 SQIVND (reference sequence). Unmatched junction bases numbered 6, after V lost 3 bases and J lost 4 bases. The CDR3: CASSIRSGGPYNEQFF. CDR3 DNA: TGTGCCAGTAGTATCCGTAGCGGGGGGCCTTACAATGAGCAGTTCTTC.

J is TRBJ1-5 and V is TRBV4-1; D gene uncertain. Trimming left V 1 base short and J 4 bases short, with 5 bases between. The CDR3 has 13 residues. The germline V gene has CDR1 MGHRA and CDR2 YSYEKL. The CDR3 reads CASSQGHNQPQHF. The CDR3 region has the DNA TGCGCCAGCAGCCAAGGGCATAATCAGCCCCAGCATTTT.

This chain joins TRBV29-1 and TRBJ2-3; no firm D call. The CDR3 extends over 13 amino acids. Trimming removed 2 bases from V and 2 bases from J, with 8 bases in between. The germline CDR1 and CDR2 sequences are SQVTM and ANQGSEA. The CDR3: CSVEPDFTDTQYF. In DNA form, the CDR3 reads TGCAGCGTTGAACCTGACTTCACAGATACGCAGTATTTT.

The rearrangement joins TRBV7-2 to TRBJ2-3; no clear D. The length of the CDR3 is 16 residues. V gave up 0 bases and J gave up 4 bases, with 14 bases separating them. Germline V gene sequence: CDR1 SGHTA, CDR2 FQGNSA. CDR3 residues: CASSLASGSAADTQYF. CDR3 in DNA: TGTGCCAGCAGCTTAGCGTCAGGCTCCGCAGCAGATACGCAGTATTTT.

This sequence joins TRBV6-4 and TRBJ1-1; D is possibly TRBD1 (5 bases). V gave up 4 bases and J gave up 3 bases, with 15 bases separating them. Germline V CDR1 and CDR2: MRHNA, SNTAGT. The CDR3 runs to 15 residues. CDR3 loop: CASSVIGGPDTEAFF. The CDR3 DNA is TGTGCCAGCAGTGTGATTGGGGGACCGGACACTGAAGCTTTCTTT.

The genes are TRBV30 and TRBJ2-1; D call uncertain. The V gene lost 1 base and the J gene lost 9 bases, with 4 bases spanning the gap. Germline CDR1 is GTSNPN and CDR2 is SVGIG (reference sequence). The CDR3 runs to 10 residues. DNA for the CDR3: TGTGCCTGGAGTGAGACTGAGCAGTTCTTC. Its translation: CAWSETEQFF.

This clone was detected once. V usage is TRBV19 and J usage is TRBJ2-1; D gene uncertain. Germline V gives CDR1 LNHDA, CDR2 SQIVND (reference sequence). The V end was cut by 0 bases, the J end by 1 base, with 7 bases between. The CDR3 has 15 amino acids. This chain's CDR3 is CASSIESSSYNEQFF. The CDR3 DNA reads TGTGCCAGTAGTATAGAGTCCTCATCCTACAATGAGCAGTTCTTC.

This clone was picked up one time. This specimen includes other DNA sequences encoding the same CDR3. CDR3 region: CASSSGLAGSTDTQYF. CDR3 DNA sequence: TGTGCCAGCAGTTCCGGGCTCGCGGGGAGCACAGATACGCAGTATTTT. The rearrangement joins TRBV5-4 to TRBJ2-3; D is possibly TRBD2 (6 bases). Germline loops: CDR1 SGHNT, CDR2 YYREEE (reference sequence). The CDR3 length is 16 residues. The V gene lost 5 bases and the J gene lost 0 bases, with 16 bases spanning the gap.

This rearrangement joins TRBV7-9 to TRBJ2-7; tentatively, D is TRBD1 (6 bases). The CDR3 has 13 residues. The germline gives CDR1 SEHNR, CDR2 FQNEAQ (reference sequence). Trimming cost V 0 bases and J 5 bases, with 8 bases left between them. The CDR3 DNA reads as TGTGCCAGCAGCTTAGCGGGGGCGGACGAGCAGTACTTC. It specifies CASSLAGADEQYF. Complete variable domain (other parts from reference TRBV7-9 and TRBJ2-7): DTGVSQNPRHKITKRGQNVTFRCDPISEHNRLYWYRQTLGQGPEFLTYFQNEAQLEKSRLLSDRFSAERPKGSFSTLEIQRTEQGDSAMYLCASSLAGADEQYFGPGTRLTVT.

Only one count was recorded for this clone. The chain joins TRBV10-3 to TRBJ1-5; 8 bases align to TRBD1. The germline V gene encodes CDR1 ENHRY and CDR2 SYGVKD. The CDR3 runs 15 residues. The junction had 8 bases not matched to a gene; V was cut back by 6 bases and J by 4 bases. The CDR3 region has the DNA TGTGCCATCAGCGCGACAGGGGCGGGGAATCAGCCCCAGCATTTT. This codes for CAISATGAGNQPQHF.

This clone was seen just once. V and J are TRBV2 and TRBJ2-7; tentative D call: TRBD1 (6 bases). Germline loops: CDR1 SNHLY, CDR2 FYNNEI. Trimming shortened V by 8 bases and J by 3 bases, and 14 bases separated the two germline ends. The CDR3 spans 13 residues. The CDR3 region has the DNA TGTGCCAGCCGGCAGGGGATAGACTACGAGCAGTACTTC. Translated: CASRQGIDYEQYF.

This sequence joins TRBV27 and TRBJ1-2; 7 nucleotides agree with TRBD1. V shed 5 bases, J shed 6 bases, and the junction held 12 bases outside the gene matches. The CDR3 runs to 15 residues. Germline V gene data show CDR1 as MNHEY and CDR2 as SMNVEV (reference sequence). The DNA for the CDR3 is TGTGCCAGCAGTGTCGACAGGGTACTCTTAGATGGCTACACCTTC. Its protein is CASSVDRVLLDGYTF.

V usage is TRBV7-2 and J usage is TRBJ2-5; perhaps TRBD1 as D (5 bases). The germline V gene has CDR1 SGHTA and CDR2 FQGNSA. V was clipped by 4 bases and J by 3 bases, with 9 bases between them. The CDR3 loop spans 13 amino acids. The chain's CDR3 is CASSSGREETQYF. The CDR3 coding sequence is TGTGCCAGCAGCTCAGGGCGTGAAGAGACCCAGTACTTC.

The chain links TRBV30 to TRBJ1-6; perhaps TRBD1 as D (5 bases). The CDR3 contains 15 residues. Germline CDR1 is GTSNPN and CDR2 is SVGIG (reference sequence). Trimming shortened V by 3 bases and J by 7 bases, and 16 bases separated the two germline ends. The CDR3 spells CAWRGGGGSNSPLHF. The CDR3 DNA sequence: TGTGCCTGGAGGGGCGGGGGAGGCTCGAATTCACCCCTCCACTTT.

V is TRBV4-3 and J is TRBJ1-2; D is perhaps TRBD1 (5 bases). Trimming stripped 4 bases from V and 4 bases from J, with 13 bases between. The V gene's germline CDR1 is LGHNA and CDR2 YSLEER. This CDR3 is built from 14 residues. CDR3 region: CASSREGQSYGYTF. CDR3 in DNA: TGCGCCAGCAGCCGGGAGGGGCAGAGCTATGGCTACACCTTC.

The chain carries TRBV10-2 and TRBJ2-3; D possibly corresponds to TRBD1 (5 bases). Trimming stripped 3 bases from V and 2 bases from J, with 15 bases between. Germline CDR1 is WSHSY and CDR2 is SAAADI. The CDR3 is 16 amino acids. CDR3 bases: TGCGCCAGCAGTGATGGGGCGGCAGCACTCACAGATACGCAGTATTTT. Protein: CASSDGAAALTDTQYF.

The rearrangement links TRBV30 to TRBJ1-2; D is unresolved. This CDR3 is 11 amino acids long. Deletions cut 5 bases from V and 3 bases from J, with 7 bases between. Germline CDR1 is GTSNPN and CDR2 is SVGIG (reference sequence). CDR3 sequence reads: CAWYQHYGYTF. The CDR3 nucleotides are TGTGCCTGGTACCAGCACTATGGCTACACCTTC.

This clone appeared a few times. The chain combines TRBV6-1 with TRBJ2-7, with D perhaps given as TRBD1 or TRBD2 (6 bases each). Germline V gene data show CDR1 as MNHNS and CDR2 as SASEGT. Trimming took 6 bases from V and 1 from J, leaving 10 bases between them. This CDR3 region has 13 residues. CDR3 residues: CASRTRGSYEQYF. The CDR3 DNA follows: TGTGCCAGCAGGACTAGGGGGTCCTACGAGCAGTACTTC.

The CDR3 loop is CASSPSMTPSSYEQYF. The CDR3 DNA is TGTGCCAGCTCCCCCTCTATGACGCCGAGCTCCTACGAGCAGTACTTC. This rearrangement joins TRBV18 to TRBJ2-7, with no clear D. Trimming pared 6 bases from V and 0 bases from J, leaving 18 bases between. The CDR3 totals 16 residues. The germline V gene has CDR1 KGHSH and CDR2 LQKENI. Based on the CDR3 plus reference TRBV18 and TRBJ2-7, the full variable domain is NAGVMQNPRHLVRRRGQEARLRCSPMKGHSHVYWYRQLPEEGLKFMVYLQKENIIDESGMPKERFSAEFPKEGPSILRIQQVVRGDSAAYFCASSPSMTPSSYEQYFGPGTRLTVT.

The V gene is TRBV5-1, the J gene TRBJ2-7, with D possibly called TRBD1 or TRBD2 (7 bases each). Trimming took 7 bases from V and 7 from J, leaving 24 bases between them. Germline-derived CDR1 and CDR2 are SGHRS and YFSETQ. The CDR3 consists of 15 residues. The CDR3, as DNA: TGCGCCAGCGGTCAGTCAGGGGGGGGAGAGCTGGAGCAGTACTTC. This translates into CASGQSGGGELEQYF.

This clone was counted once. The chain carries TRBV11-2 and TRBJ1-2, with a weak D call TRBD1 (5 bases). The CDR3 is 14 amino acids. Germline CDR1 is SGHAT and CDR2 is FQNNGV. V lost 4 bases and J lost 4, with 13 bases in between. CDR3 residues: CASSSLGGGYGYTF. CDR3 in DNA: TGTGCCAGCAGCTCCCTTGGGGGGGGCTATGGCTACACCTTC.

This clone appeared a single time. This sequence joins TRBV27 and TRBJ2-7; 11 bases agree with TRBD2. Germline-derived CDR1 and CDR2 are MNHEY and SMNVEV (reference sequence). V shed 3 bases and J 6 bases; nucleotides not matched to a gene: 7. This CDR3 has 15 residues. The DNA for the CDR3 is TGTGCCAGCAGTTTCCTGACTAGCGGGAAAATCGAGCAGTACTTC. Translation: CASSFLTSGKIEQYF.

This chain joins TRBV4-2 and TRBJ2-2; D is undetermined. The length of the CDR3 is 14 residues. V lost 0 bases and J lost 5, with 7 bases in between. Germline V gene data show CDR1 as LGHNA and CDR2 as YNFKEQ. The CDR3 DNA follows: TGTGCCAGCAGCCAAGATGGGCGAACCGGGGAGCTGTTTTTT. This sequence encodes CASSQDGRTGELFF.

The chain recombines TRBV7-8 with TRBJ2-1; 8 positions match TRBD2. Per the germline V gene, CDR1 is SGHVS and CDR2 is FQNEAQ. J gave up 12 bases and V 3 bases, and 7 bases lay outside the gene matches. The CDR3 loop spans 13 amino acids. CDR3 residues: CASSFSQRERQFF. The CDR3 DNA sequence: TGTGCCAGCAGCTTTTCTCAGCGGGAGAGGCAGTTCTTC.